The 23 T cell receptor beta chains below all came from one sample that was sequenced in a study of shared clonotypes between healthy human individuals. The naive CD8 fraction comprised CD45RO-negative cells positively selected for CCR7 and excluded terminally differentiated effector memory CD45RA+ cells. This table comes from immunoSEQ multiplex PCR, and its TCRdb copy is limited to in-frame clones, with some not included. The sample holds about 2.1 million clones, 93% seen once. The sequenced material came from naive CD8+ T cells from PBMCs. All receptors derive from a man aged 18 to 30 in good health. Some clones in this sample may be carry-over from other donors' samples.

The J gene is TRBJ1-1, the V gene TRBV13; 7 nucleotides line up with TRBD1. Trimming took 2 bases from V and 0 from J; bases not matched to a gene: 3. The CDR3 is 15 residues long. Looked up from germline, CDR1 is PRHDT and CDR2 is FYEKMQ (reference sequence). The chain's CDR3 is CASSLTGAMNTEAFF. DNA for the CDR3: TGTGCCAGCAGCTTAACAGGGGCGATGAACACTGAAGCTTTCTTT.

Points on this clone: Distinct nucleotide sequences in the sample also encode this CDR3. The CDR3 spells CASSTGDNQPQHF. The CDR3 nucleotides read TGTGCCAGCAGTACAGGGGACAATCAGCCCCAGCATTTT. V usage is TRBV28 and J usage is TRBJ1-5; TRBD1 agrees at 7 bases. The CDR3 length is 13 residues. Trimming cost V 5 bases and J 3 bases; bases outside gene matches: 1. Germline CDR1 reads MDHEN; CDR2 reads SYDVKM.

The chain joins TRBV5-1 to TRBJ1-1; 9 bases line up with TRBD1. The CDR3 length is 16 residues. CDR1 and CDR2 from the germline V gene are SGHRS and YFSETQ. J gave up 4 bases and V 4 bases, and 11 bases lay outside the gene matches. The CDR3: CASSLDTGGGRTEAFF. CDR3 DNA sequence: TGCGCCAGCAGCCTCGATACAGGGGGCGGCCGCACTGAAGCTTTCTTT.

The chain carries TRBV5-1 and TRBJ2-7, with TRBD1 matching over 9 bases. CDR3 length: 15 residues. Losses at the gene ends were 0 bases for V and 6 bases for J; bases not matched to a gene: 7. Per the germline V gene, CDR1 is SGHRS and CDR2 is YFSETQ. DNA for the CDR3: TGCGCCAGCAGCTTGGCCGGGACAGGGACAAGCGAGCAGTACTTC. This gives the protein CASSLAGTGTSEQYF.

This clone has just one count. The V call is TRBV6-5, the J call TRBJ2-1; unclear D gene. Per the germline V gene, CDR1 is MNHEY and CDR2 is SVGAGI. V shed 0 bases and J shed 8 bases, with 14 bases lying between them. This CDR3 region has 15 residues. The CDR3 DNA reads TGTGCCAGCAGTTACTCGGGCAGCGTAATGTATGAGCAGTTCTTC. This gives the protein CASSYSGSVMYEQFF.

This rearrangement joins TRBV4-1 to TRBJ1-2; the D gene is possibly TRBD1 (6 bases). Trimming shortened V by 4 bases and J by 3 bases, and 12 bases separated the two germline ends. Germline-derived CDR1 and CDR2 are MGHRA and YSYEKL. The CDR3 length is 14 residues. The CDR3 bases are TGCGCCAGCAGCCCGGTGGGGACACACTATGGCTACACCTTC. Amino acid sequence: CASSPVGTHYGYTF.

This chain links TRBV4-3 with TRBJ2-3; D not resolved. V dropped 0 bases and J dropped 0 bases, with 4 bases sitting between them. This CDR3 contains 14 residues. The germline gives CDR1 LGHNA, CDR2 YSLEER. CDR3 residues: CASSQDSSTDTQYF. For the CDR3, the DNA is TGCGCCAGCAGCCAAGACAGTAGCACAGATACGCAGTATTTT.

The rearrangement uses TRBV4-1 and TRBJ2-7, with D uncertain. CDR1 is MGHRA and CDR2 is YSYEKL in the germline V gene. This CDR3 contains 14 residues. Trimming removed 1 base at V and 4 bases at J, with 11 bases between. The CDR3 DNA reads as TGCGCCAGCAGCCAAGGAGCAGCCTCATACGAGCAGTACTTC. Translating gives CASSQGAASYEQYF.

The chain uses TRBV27 and TRBJ1-2; TRBD1 might be the D (5 bases). Trimming pared 0 bases from V and 4 bases from J, leaving 12 bases between. The CDR3 is 15 residues long. CDR1 and CDR2 from the germline V gene are MNHEY and SMNVEV (reference sequence). This CDR3 is CASSLSGRVFYGYTF. The CDR3 nucleotides are TGTGCCAGCAGTTTATCGGGGCGGGTTTTCTATGGCTACACCTTC.

CDR3 DNA sequence: TGTGCCATCGAACGGGATCGATTGGGCAATGAGCAGTTCTTC. Translation gives CAIERDRLGNEQFF. The chain recombines TRBV2 with TRBJ2-1; TRBD2 might be the D (5 bases). Germline assignment: CDR1 SNHLY and CDR2 FYNNEI. CDR3 length equals 14 residues. The V gene lost 10 bases and the J gene lost 6 bases, with 19 bases spanning the gap.

This chain links TRBV7-9 with TRBJ1-1; 10 nucleotides align to TRBD1. This CDR3 comprises 15 residues. V trimming: 5 bases; J trimming: 3 bases; junction bases outside the gene matches: 6. Germline V gene data show CDR1 as SEHNR and CDR2 as FQNEAQ (reference sequence). The CDR3 spells CASSRPGTGDTEAFF. The CDR3 DNA reads TGTGCCAGCAGCCGTCCCGGGACAGGGGACACTGAAGCTTTCTTT.

V usage is TRBV7-3 and J usage is TRBJ2-7; 8 bases fit TRBD1. Germline V CDR1 and CDR2: SGHTA, FQGTGA. Unmatched junction bases numbered 12, after V lost 5 bases and J lost 6 bases. The CDR3 consists of 15 residues. The CDR3 DNA reads TGTGCCAGCAGCCTCATAGACAGGGGACCGGCCGAGCAGTACTTC. Its protein is CASSLIDRGPAEQYF.

On this clone itself: Other DNA sequences from this sample encode an identical CDR3 as well. This sequence joins TRBV28 and TRBJ2-7; the D gene is possibly TRBD1 (5 bases). From germline, CDR1 is MDHEN and CDR2 SYDVKM. There are 13 residues in the CDR3. V was shortened by 6 bases and J by 5 bases, with 14 bases between the two germline ends. CDR3 bases: TGTGCCAGCAGCCTAGGCAGGGCAAACGAGCAGTACTTC. Its translation is CASSLGRANEQYF.

CDR3 sequence: CASSIDRGRLGYTF. Here the CDR3 DNA reads TGTGCCAGTAGTATTGATAGGGGGCGTCTTGGCTACACCTTC. The chain employs TRBV19 and TRBJ1-2; TRBD1 matches at 7 bases. Unmatched junction bases numbered 8, after V lost 3 bases and J lost 7 bases. CDR1 and CDR2 from the germline V gene are LNHDA and SQIVND (reference sequence). The CDR3 is made up of 14 amino acids.

The genes are TRBV27 and TRBJ2-1, with 9 bases matching TRBD2. Germline V gene sequence: CDR1 MNHEY, CDR2 SMNVEV (reference sequence). V shed 6 bases, J shed 9 bases, and the junction held 15 bases outside the gene matches. This CDR3 contains 16 residues. The CDR3 DNA follows: TGTGCCAGCAGCAAACTAGCGGGTCCGCCTAAGGGTGAGCAGTTCTTC. Translation gives CASSKLAGPPKGEQFF.

The chain links TRBV18 to TRBJ2-1, with D perhaps matching TRBD2 (5 bases). The CDR3 loop spans 15 amino acids. V lost 2 bases and J lost 1, with 9 bases in between. Germline V lookup: CDR1 KGHSH, CDR2 LQKENI. The CDR3 DNA follows: TGTGCCAGCTCACCAGTAGCGAGGTCCTACAATGAGCAGTTCTTC. Its protein product is CASSPVARSYNEQFF.

The rearrangement uses TRBV14 and TRBJ2-2, with D perhaps matching TRBD1 (5 bases). Trimming shortened V by 0 bases and J by 3 bases, and 11 bases separated the two germline ends. This CDR3 contains 16 residues. From germline, CDR1 is SGHDN and CDR2 FVKESK. CDR3 sequence (DNA): TGTGCCAGCAGCCAAGACCAGCCCAGGGACACCGGGGAGCTGTTTTTT. It yields the protein CASSQDQPRDTGELFF.

J is TRBJ1-5 and V is TRBV27; tentatively, D is TRBD1 (5 bases). Germline CDR1 and CDR2: MNHEY and SMNVEV (reference sequence). Trimming took 6 bases from V and 3 from J, leaving 9 bases between them. CDR3 size: 13 residues. The CDR3 reads CASRAGANQPQHF. CDR3 bases: TGTGCCAGCAGGGCCGGGGCCAATCAGCCCCAGCATTTT.

The chain has TRBV7-6 and TRBJ2-1; TRBD2 agrees at 12 bases. Germline values: CDR1 SGHVS, CDR2 FNYEAQ. With V trimmed by 4 bases and J by 8 bases, 9 bases remained unmatched. The CDR3 has 16 residues. The CDR3 DNA is TGTGCCAGCAGCTACCCGACTAGCGGGAGTAGTGATGAGCAGTTCTTC. It is translated as CASSYPTSGSSDEQFF.

The CDR3 loop reads CASSLALAGVYEQYF. Here the CDR3 DNA reads TGTGCCAGCAGCTTAGCTCTAGCGGGAGTGTACGAGCAGTACTTC. V gene TRBV7-9 combines with J gene TRBJ2-7; 10 bases agree with TRBD2. Germline V gives CDR1 SEHNR, CDR2 FQNEAQ (reference sequence). CDR3 length: 15 residues. The ends lost 0 bases at V and 4 bases at J; junction bases unmatched: 3.

The chain joins TRBV5-6 to TRBJ2-5; 9 bases fit TRBD2. Germline loops: CDR1 SGHDT, CDR2 YYEEEE. CDR3 length equals 18 residues. V shed 3 bases, J shed 5 bases, and the junction held 17 bases outside the gene matches. The CDR3 region is CASSSHTSGPERIETQYF. The CDR3 DNA is TGTGCCAGCAGCTCCCATACTAGCGGGCCTGAGCGGATTGAGACCCAGTACTTC.

The rearrangement links TRBV9 to TRBJ1-1, with D maybe TRBD1 (6 bases). The CDR3 spans 15 residues. Germline CDR1 is SGDLS and CDR2 is YYNGEE. V lost 0 bases, J lost 4 bases, and 13 bases lay in between. The CDR3 sequence is CASSVATWGPTEAFF. The CDR3 DNA reads TGTGCCAGCAGCGTAGCCACCTGGGGGCCCACTGAAGCTTTCTTT.

This sequence joins TRBV28 and TRBJ1-5; 8 nucleotides match TRBD1. The length of the CDR3 is 15 residues. The germline V gene encodes CDR1 MDHEN and CDR2 SYDVKM. Trimming took 0 bases from V and 5 from J; bases not matched to a gene: 3. The CDR3 DNA is TGTGCCAGCAGTTTATGGACAGGGGAGGATCAGCCCCAGCATTTT. It is translated as CASSLWTGEDQPQHF.